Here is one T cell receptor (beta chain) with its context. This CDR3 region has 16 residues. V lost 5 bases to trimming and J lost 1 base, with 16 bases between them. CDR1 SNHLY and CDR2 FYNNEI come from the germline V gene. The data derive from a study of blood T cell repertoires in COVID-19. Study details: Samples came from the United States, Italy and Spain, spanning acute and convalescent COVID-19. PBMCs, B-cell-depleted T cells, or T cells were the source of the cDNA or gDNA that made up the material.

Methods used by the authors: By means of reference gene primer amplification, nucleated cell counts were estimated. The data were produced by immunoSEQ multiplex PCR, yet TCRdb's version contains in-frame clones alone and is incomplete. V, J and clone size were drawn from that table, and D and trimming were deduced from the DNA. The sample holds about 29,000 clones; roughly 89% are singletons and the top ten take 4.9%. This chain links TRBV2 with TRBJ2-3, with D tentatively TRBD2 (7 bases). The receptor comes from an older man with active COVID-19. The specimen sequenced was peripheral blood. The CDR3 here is CASSRTRPGGTDTQYF. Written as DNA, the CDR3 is TGTGCCAGCAGTCGGACTAGACCAGGGGGCACAGATACGCAGTATTTT.